This TCR beta chain was captured in a study of cytomegalovirus exposure and HLA in healthy donors. Study-level findings and limits: In vitro checks showed that a few CMV-associated chains really do target CMV antigens. Using the classifier, cytomegalovirus status was reportedly diagnosed with high specificity and sensitivity.

On this clone itself: Its cognate antigen is unknown.

TCRdb's copy holds only in-frame clones and misses some; the assay was immunoSEQ multiplex PCR. Seen here are around 260,000 clones, around 90% observed once, and the top ten hold around 3.1%. This CDR3 has 17 residues. Germline CDR1 and CDR2: MGHRA and YSYEKL. The V and J ends lost 1 base and 0 bases respectively, with 13 bases between them. This TCR was recovered from a woman in her twenties or thirties in good health and CMV-seronegative. Sequenced: PBMCs. V gene TRBV4-1 combines with J gene TRBJ2-1, with D hard to call. CDR3 protein: CASSQVPARSSYNEQFF. For the CDR3, the DNA is TGCGCCAGCAGCCAAGTCCCAGCGCGGAGCTCCTACAATGAGCAGTTCTTC.